This T cell receptor beta chain was documented in a study of shared clonotypes between healthy human individuals. Sequencing used immunoSEQ multiplex PCR; TCRdb keeps in-frame clones, though not all of them. The data hold some 1.5 million clones, with around 98% observed a single time. The CDR3 totals 15 residues. Germline V gives CDR1 SGHTA, CDR2 FQGNSA. The ends were cut back, 1 base at V and 2 bases at J, with 12 bases in the middle. The sequence derives from a man under 40 in good health. V gene TRBV7-2 combines with J gene TRBJ2-7; possible D gene TRBD1, 5 bases. Sequencing was done on a sample of naive CD4+ T cells sorted from blood. Subset indicated: CD45RA+ positively selected. Written as DNA, the CDR3 is TGTGCCAGCAGCTTAGGGGGCAGGCCTACCTACGAGCAGTACTTC. Its protein product is CASSLGGRPTYEQYF.